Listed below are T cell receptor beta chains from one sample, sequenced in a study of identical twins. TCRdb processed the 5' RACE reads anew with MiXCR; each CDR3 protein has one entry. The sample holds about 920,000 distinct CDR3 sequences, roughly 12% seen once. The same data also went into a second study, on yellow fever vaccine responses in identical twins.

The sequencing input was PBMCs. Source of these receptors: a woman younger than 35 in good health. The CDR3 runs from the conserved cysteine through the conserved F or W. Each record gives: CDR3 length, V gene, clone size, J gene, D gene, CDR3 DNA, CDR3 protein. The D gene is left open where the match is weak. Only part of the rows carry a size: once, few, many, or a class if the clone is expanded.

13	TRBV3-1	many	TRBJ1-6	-	TGTGCCAGCAGCCCCGGGCCTCATTCACCCCTCCACTTT	CASSPGPHSPLHF
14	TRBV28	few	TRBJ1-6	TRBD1	TGTGCCAGCAGGTCCGGGACAGGGAATTCACCCCTCCACTTT	CASRSGTGNSPLHF
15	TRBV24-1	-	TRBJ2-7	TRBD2	TGTGCCACCAGTGACCCTCGGACTAGCGGCGGGGAGCAGTACTTC	CATSDPRTSGGEQYF
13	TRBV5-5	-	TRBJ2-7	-	TGTGCCAGCAGCTTGGAATCGGCCTACGAGCAGTACTTC	CASSLESAYEQYF
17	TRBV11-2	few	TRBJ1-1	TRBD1	TGTGCCAGCAGCTTACGACAGGGGGCGAGTGTGAACACTGAAGCTTTCTTT	CASSLRQGASVNTEAFF
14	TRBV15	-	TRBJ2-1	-	TGTGCCACCAGCAAACCTGCAACTAAATGGGAGCAGTTCTTC	CATSKPATKWEQFF
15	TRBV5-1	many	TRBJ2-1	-	TGCGCCAGCAGCACCGGCTCAAGCTCCTACAATGAGCAGTTCTTC	CASSTGSSSYNEQFF
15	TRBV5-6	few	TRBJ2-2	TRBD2	TGTGCCAGCAGCCAAAGACTAGCCAACACCGGGGAGCTGTTTTTT	CASSQRLANTGELFF
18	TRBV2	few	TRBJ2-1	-	TGTGCCAGCAGTCCCGGAGAAGGACTCGAGAGCTCCTACAATGAGCAGTTCTTC	CASSPGEGLESSYNEQFF
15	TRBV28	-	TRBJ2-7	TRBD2	TGTGCCAGCAAGATAGCGGGAGCGAGCTCCTACGAGCAGTACTTC	CASKIAGASSYEQYF
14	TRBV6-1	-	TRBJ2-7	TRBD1	TGTGCCAGCAACCTCGACAGGGCCACCTACGAGCAGTACTTC	CASNLDRATYEQYF
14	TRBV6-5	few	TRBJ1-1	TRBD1	TGTGCCAGCAGTTCCCTGGGGACAGGGGGCAAAGCTTTCTTT	CASSSLGTGGKAFF
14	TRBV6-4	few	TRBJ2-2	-	TGTGCCAGCAGTGACGGGGGCGGCACCGGGGAGCTGTTTTTT	CASSDGGGTGELFF
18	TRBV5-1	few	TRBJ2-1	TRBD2	TGCGCCAGCAGCCCGTGGGGGACTAGCGGGGCAAATCGGGATGAGCAGTTCTTC	CASSPWGTSGANRDEQFF
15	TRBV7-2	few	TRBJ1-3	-	TGTGCCAGCAGCTTCGGACCACCGAGGGGAAACACCATATATTTT	CASSFGPPRGNTIYF
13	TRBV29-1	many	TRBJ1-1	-	TGCAGCGTTGGTGGCAGGGCGGGAACTGAAGCTTTCTTT	CSVGGRAGTEAFF
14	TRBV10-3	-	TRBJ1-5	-	TGTGCCATCAGTTCTGGGGGGGAACCCCAGCCCCAGCATTTT	CAISSGGEPQPQHF
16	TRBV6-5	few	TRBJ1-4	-	TGTGCCAGCAGTTCCCATCCGGGAGCGACTAATGAAAAACTGTTTTTT	CASSSHPGATNEKLFF
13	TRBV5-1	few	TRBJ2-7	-	TGCGCCAGCAGCTTCGACAGTCCCTACGAGCAGTACTTC	CASSFDSPYEQYF
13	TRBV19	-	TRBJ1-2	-	TGTGCCAGTAGTTCCGGGACGTTCTATGGCTACACCTTC	CASSSGTFYGYTF
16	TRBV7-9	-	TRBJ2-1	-	TGTGCCAGCAGCCCCCGGGACACCGCCTCCTACAATGAGCAGTTCTTC	CASSPRDTASYNEQFF
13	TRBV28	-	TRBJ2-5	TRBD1	TGTGCCACCGATGACAGGGTAGGGGAGACCCAGTACTTC	CATDDRVGETQYF
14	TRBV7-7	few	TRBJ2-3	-	TGTGCCAGCAGCCCTAGCAAGAGCACAGATACGCAGTATTTT	CASSPSKSTDTQYF
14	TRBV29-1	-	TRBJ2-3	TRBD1	TGCAGCGTGCCGGGACAGCTTCGCACAGATACGCAGTATTTT	CSVPGQLRTDTQYF
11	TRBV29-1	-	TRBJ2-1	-	TGCAGCGTTGAAGCGAGGGCAGGGGACCGCTTC	CSVEARAGDRF
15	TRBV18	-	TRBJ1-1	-	TGTGCCAGCTCACCACCGGGCAGGGAAAACACTGAAGCTTTCTTT	CASSPPGRENTEAFF
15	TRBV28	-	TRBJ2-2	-	TGTGCCAGCGCGAAAGCCCAGTCGGACACCGGGGAGCTGTTTTTT	CASAKAQSDTGELFF
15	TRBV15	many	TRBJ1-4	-	TGTGCCACCAGCAGAGATCTTTTGGGGAATGAAAAACTGTTTTTT	CATSRDLLGNEKLFF
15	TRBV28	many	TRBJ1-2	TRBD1	TGTGCCAGCAGTTCTACCGGGACAGGGAGCTATGGCTACACCTTC	CASSSTGTGSYGYTF